The present TCR beta chain was sequenced within a study of shared clonotypes between healthy human individuals. Study-level findings and limits: An expected dependence of interdonor clonotype sharing on sequencing depth was noted. Genetic and exposure-history diversity was limited by the small donor number.

The CDR3 contains 14 residues. Trimming removed 3 bases from V and 7 bases from J, with 12 bases in between. The germline V gene has CDR1 KGHSH and CDR2 LQKENI. It was roughly 0.3 ug DNA, around 30,000 T cell genomes, that went into each replicate PCR of unsorted PBMC. DNA from unsorted PBMC was sequenced on ten immunoSEQ deep assay plates. Using immunoSEQ multiplex PCR, the repertoire was profiled, and TCRdb retains in-frame clones only, with some absent. This sample has about 470,000 clones; 70% to 80% occur once, and the top ten carry 13%. Concerning this clone itself: Its antigen is still unknown.

Sequencing input: PBMCs. This rearrangement joins TRBV18 to TRBJ1-4; no firm D call. This TCR was recovered from a woman between 40 and 55 years old in good health. Some clones in this sample may be carry-over from other donors' samples. The CDR3 is CASSPREHSEKLFF. CDR3 in DNA: TGTGCCAGCTCACCCCGAGAGCATAGTGAAAAACTGTTTTTT.